These T cell receptor beta chains were read from a single sample in a study of OX40 agonist ivuxolimab in advanced cancers. Assay: immunoSEQ multiplex PCR; the TCRdb copy retains only in-frame clones and omits some. Here the sample spans around 45,000 clones, approximately 83% being singletons. This material consisted of CD4+ or CD8+ T cells sorted from blood, taken in a trial of the OX40 agonist ivuxolimab. The source is an adult with an advanced solid tumor such as melanoma, head and neck, liver or kidney cancer. Each CDR3 is given with its conserved first and last residue. D genes are given only for firm matches. Clone size is stated in some rows and not others, as once, few, many or a class when expanded.

abundance: -; j_gene: TRBJ2-7; len: 16; d_gene: TRBD1; v_gene: TRBV7-2; CDR3aa: CASSLVGGQGAYEQYF; CDR3nt: TGTGCCAGCAGCTTAGTAGGCGGACAGGGGGCTTACGAGCAGTACTTC
abundance: -; j_gene: TRBJ2-7; len: 14; d_gene: -; v_gene: TRBV10-2; CDR3aa: CASSETSPPDEQYF; CDR3nt: TGCGCCAGCAGTGAGACTAGCCCTCCCGACGAGCAGTACTTC
abundance: -; j_gene: TRBJ2-7; len: 14; d_gene: TRBD2; v_gene: TRBV7-2; CDR3aa: CASSGTSGTYEQYF; CDR3nt: TGTGCCAGCAGCGGGACTAGCGGAACCTACGAGCAGTACTTC
abundance: -; j_gene: TRBJ1-1; len: 17; d_gene: -; v_gene: TRBV18; CDR3aa: CASSRNARTGMNTEAFF; CDR3nt: TGTGCCAGCTCACGAAACGCCCGAACCGGAATGAACACTGAAGCTTTCTTT
abundance: -; j_gene: TRBJ1-2; len: 14; d_gene: -; v_gene: TRBV29-1; CDR3aa: CSVVERQGIGGYTF; CDR3nt: TGCAGCGTTGTCGAACGGCAGGGAATTGGAGGCTACACCTTC
abundance: -; j_gene: TRBJ1-5; len: 14; d_gene: -; v_gene: TRBV7-9; CDR3aa: CASEEGGGNQPQHF; CDR3nt: TGTGCCAGCGAAGAGGGAGGTGGCAATCAGCCCCAGCATTTT
abundance: -; j_gene: TRBJ1-6; len: 16; d_gene: TRBD1; v_gene: TRBV6-5; CDR3aa: CASSYTGGFYNSPLHF; CDR3nt: TGTGCCAGCAGTTACACAGGGGGCTTCTATAATTCACCCCTCCACTTT
abundance: few; j_gene: TRBJ2-3; len: 16; d_gene: TRBD1; v_gene: TRBV5-1; CDR3aa: CASSLGVTGSTDTQYF; CDR3nt: TGCGCCAGCAGCTTGGGAGTGACAGGGTCAACAGATACGCAGTATTTT
abundance: -; j_gene: TRBJ2-5; len: 13; d_gene: -; v_gene: TRBV5-6; CDR3aa: CASSLIAGETQYF; CDR3nt: TGTGCCAGCAGCTTGATAGCCGGGGAGACCCAGTACTTC
abundance: -; j_gene: TRBJ2-7; len: 14; d_gene: -; v_gene: TRBV9; CDR3aa: CASSVDPGTSEQYF; CDR3nt: TGTGCCAGCAGCGTAGACCCAGGGACAAGCGAGCAGTACTTC
abundance: -; j_gene: TRBJ2-7; len: 13; d_gene: TRBD2; v_gene: TRBV5-1; CDR3aa: CASAGLAGFEQYF; CDR3nt: TGCGCCAGCGCCGGACTAGCGGGGTTCGAGCAGTACTTC
abundance: -; j_gene: TRBJ2-3; len: 17; d_gene: -; v_gene: TRBV5-4; CDR3aa: CASSYGGGGMGTDTQYF; CDR3nt: TGTGCCAGCAGCTATGGGGGCGGCGGGATGGGAACAGATACGCAGTATTTT
abundance: -; j_gene: TRBJ1-2; len: 13; d_gene: -; v_gene: TRBV19; CDR3aa: CASSIQGNYGYTF; CDR3nt: TGTGCCAGTAGTATACAGGGGAACTATGGCTACACCTTC
abundance: once; j_gene: TRBJ2-7; len: 13; d_gene: TRBD1; v_gene: TRBV6-1; CDR3aa: CASRYQGANEQYF; CDR3nt: TGTGCCAGCAGGTATCAGGGGGCCAACGAGCAGTACTTC
abundance: -; j_gene: TRBJ2-3; len: 12; d_gene: -; v_gene: TRBV14; CDR3aa: CASKNSTDTQYF; CDR3nt: TGTGCCAGCAAGAATAGCACAGATACGCAGTATTTT
abundance: -; j_gene: TRBJ2-1; len: 13; d_gene: -; v_gene: TRBV4-1; CDR3aa: CASSQLGTFEQFF; CDR3nt: TGCGCCAGCAGCCAACTTGGGACTTTTGAGCAGTTCTTC
abundance: -; j_gene: TRBJ1-6; len: 16; d_gene: -; v_gene: TRBV7-8; CDR3aa: CASSMSPGAYNSPLHF; CDR3nt: TGTGCCAGCAGCATGAGTCCAGGGGCTTATAATTCACCCCTCCACTTT
abundance: -; j_gene: TRBJ2-7; len: 14; d_gene: -; v_gene: TRBV25-1; CDR3aa: CASSNADGAYEQYF; CDR3nt: TGTGCCAGCAGCAATGCGGACGGAGCCTACGAGCAGTACTTC
abundance: -; j_gene: TRBJ2-3; len: 14; d_gene: -; v_gene: TRBV7-8; CDR3aa: CASSRRISGDTQYF; CDR3nt: TGTGCCAGCAGCAGACGTATTTCGGGAGATACGCAGTATTTT
abundance: -; j_gene: TRBJ2-5; len: 15; d_gene: -; v_gene: TRBV6-1; CDR3aa: CASSEILDRPETQYF; CDR3nt: TGTGCCAGCAGTGAAATCTTAGACCGCCCGGAGACCCAGTACTTC
abundance: -; j_gene: TRBJ1-5; len: 13; d_gene: -; v_gene: TRBV5-8; CDR3aa: CASSLGDRQPQHF; CDR3nt: TGTGCCAGCAGCTTGGGGGATAGACAGCCCCAGCATTTT
abundance: -; j_gene: TRBJ2-3; len: 17; d_gene: TRBD2; v_gene: TRBV11-3; CDR3aa: CASSALGTSGGADTQYF; CDR3nt: TGTGCCAGCAGCGCGCTTGGGACTAGCGGGGGGGCAGATACGCAGTATTTT
abundance: once; j_gene: TRBJ1-1; len: 15; d_gene: -; v_gene: TRBV6-1; CDR3aa: CASSGPLGQNTEAFF; CDR3nt: TGTGCCAGCAGTGGTCCTTTAGGACAGAACACTGAAGCTTTCTTT
abundance: -; j_gene: TRBJ2-1; len: 14; d_gene: TRBD2; v_gene: TRBV5-1; CDR3aa: CASSLARGSDEQFF; CDR3nt: TGCGCCAGCAGCTTGGCGCGCGGGAGTGATGAGCAGTTCTTC
abundance: -; j_gene: TRBJ1-4; len: 14; d_gene: -; v_gene: TRBV30; CDR3aa: CAWSVLGTNEKLFF; CDR3nt: TGTGCCTGGAGTGTTCTGGGAACTAATGAAAAACTGTTTTTT
abundance: once; j_gene: TRBJ1-6; len: 12; d_gene: -; v_gene: TRBV19; CDR3aa: CASTFPNSPLHF; CDR3nt: TGTGCCAGTACCTTCCCTAATTCACCCCTCCACTTT
abundance: -; j_gene: TRBJ2-5; len: 15; d_gene: TRBD2; v_gene: TRBV10-3; CDR3aa: CAISILADQPETQYF; CDR3nt: TGTGCCATCAGTATTCTAGCGGACCAACCGGAGACCCAGTACTTC
abundance: few; j_gene: TRBJ2-1; len: 17; d_gene: TRBD2; v_gene: TRBV25-1; CDR3aa: CASRAGLAGGTYNEQFF; CDR3nt: TGTGCCAGCAGGGCCGGACTAGCGGGGGGTACATACAATGAGCAGTTCTTC
abundance: large; j_gene: TRBJ1-4; len: 14; d_gene: -; v_gene: TRBV27; CDR3aa: CASSHDTTNEKLFF; CDR3nt: TGTGCCAGCAGTCACGATACAACTAATGAAAAACTGTTTTTT
abundance: -; j_gene: TRBJ1-1; len: 15; d_gene: -; v_gene: TRBV5-1; CDR3aa: CASRAVLNGDTEAFF; CDR3nt: TGCGCCAGCCGAGCCGTACTCAATGGGGACACTGAAGCTTTCTTT
abundance: -; j_gene: TRBJ1-4; len: 17; d_gene: -; v_gene: TRBV2; CDR3aa: CASSDRLSRGTNEKLFF; CDR3nt: TGTGCCAGCAGCGACCGATTGTCCCGGGGGACTAATGAAAAACTGTTTTTT
abundance: -; j_gene: TRBJ2-5; len: 12; d_gene: -; v_gene: TRBV2; CDR3aa: CASGDNGETQYF; CDR3nt: TGTGCCAGCGGAGACAACGGGGAGACCCAGTACTTC
abundance: -; j_gene: TRBJ2-3; len: 14; d_gene: -; v_gene: TRBV28; CDR3aa: CASSPGRSTDTQYF; CDR3nt: TGTGCCAGCAGCCCGGGACGGAGCACAGATACGCAGTATTTT
abundance: -; j_gene: TRBJ2-1; len: 16; d_gene: -; v_gene: TRBV7-9; CDR3aa: CASSAIGGLFYNEQFF; CDR3nt: TGTGCCAGCAGCGCGATAGGTGGCCTATTCTACAATGAGCAGTTCTTC
abundance: -; j_gene: TRBJ2-7; len: 14; d_gene: -; v_gene: TRBV7-9; CDR3aa: CASSRALSSYEQYF; CDR3nt: TGTGCCAGCAGCCGGGCCTTGAGCTCCTACGAGCAGTACTTC
abundance: few; j_gene: TRBJ2-7; len: 14; d_gene: -; v_gene: TRBV11-2; CDR3aa: CASSPPGGSIQQYF; CDR3nt: TGTGCCAGCAGCCCCCCAGGAGGGTCTATCCAGCAGTACTTC
abundance: -; j_gene: TRBJ2-2; len: 13; d_gene: -; v_gene: TRBV6-5; CDR3aa: CASRSADTGELFF; CDR3nt: TGTGCCAGCCGGTCCGCCGACACCGGGGAGCTGTTTTTT
abundance: -; j_gene: TRBJ2-1; len: 14; d_gene: TRBD1; v_gene: TRBV4-1; CDR3aa: CASIAGQGSHEQFF; CDR3nt: TGCGCCAGCATCGCGGGACAGGGGAGCCATGAGCAGTTCTTC
abundance: -; j_gene: TRBJ2-3; len: 13; d_gene: -; v_gene: TRBV6-1; CDR3aa: CASGMEATDTQYF; CDR3nt: TGTGCCAGCGGGATGGAGGCAACAGATACGCAGTATTTT
abundance: -; j_gene: TRBJ2-7; len: 14; d_gene: TRBD2; v_gene: TRBV15; CDR3aa: CATSSGTSGTEQYF; CDR3nt: TGTGCCACCAGCAGCGGGACTAGCGGGACCGAGCAGTACTTC
abundance: -; j_gene: TRBJ1-4; len: 17; d_gene: -; v_gene: TRBV7-6; CDR3aa: CASSSLYGGATNEKLFF; CDR3nt: TGTGCCAGCAGCTCCCTCTATGGGGGTGCAACTAATGAAAAACTGTTTTTT
abundance: -; j_gene: TRBJ2-3; len: 17; d_gene: TRBD2; v_gene: TRBV28; CDR3aa: CASSSPSGGEFTDTQYF; CDR3nt: TGTGCCAGCAGCTCCCCTAGCGGGGGGGAATTCACAGATACGCAGTATTTT
abundance: -; j_gene: TRBJ1-2; len: 13; d_gene: TRBD1; v_gene: TRBV28; CDR3aa: CASSRTGVSGYTF; CDR3nt: TGTGCCAGCAGCAGGACAGGGGTCAGTGGCTACACCTTC
abundance: -; j_gene: TRBJ2-7; len: 15; d_gene: -; v_gene: TRBV6-4; CDR3aa: CASSYPSTVPREQYF; CDR3nt: TGTGCCAGCAGTTACCCCTCGACAGTCCCGAGGGAGCAGTACTTC